This T cell receptor beta chain was obtained from a study of T-cell reconstitution after alpha-beta-depleted transplantation in children. TCRbeta library construction was performed incorporating unique molecular identifiers. From the PCR reads, TCRdb called clonotypes with MiXCR, one entry per CDR3 protein. The sample contains hundreds of thousands of distinct CDR3 sequences, over 15% of which appear only once. The CDR3 contains 15 residues. CDR1 is SGHDT, CDR2 YYEEEE, per germline. The junction had 7 bases not matched to a gene; V was cut back by 0 bases and J by 8 bases. This clonotype came up many times.

The sequenced sample was PBMCs from the stem cell graft donor, obtained from the stem cell graft. The chain carries TRBV5-6 and TRBJ2-1; 8 bases map to TRBD2. This TCR was recovered from a human donor who donated a stem cell graft to a child with acute myeloid leukemia. The CDR3 reads CASSLDQRGWHEQFF. CDR3 in DNA: TGTGCCAGCAGCTTGGACCAGCGGGGGTGGCATGAGCAGTTCTTC.